This TCR beta chain stems from a study of blood T cell repertoires in COVID-19. V lost 1 base, J lost 3 bases, and 12 bases lay in between. Germline CDR1 reads KGHSH; CDR2 reads LQKENI. The CDR3 loop spans 15 amino acids. Produced via immunoSEQ multiplex PCR; TCRdb's table is partial and in-frame only. The sample carries approximately 260,000 clones, roughly 81% recorded once. Participants, roughly 18 to 90 years old, spanned 25 or so US areas. The chain uses TRBV18 and TRBJ1-1; D possibly corresponds to TRBD1 (5 bases). This receptor was identified in a woman aged 50 to 60 who had been exposed to COVID-19. Sequences were obtained from PBMCs or T cells enriched from blood (not recorded which). CDR3 loop: CASSPQGRWDTEAFF. The CDR3 DNA sequence: TGTGCCAGCTCACCACAGGGGCGCTGGGACACTGAAGCTTTCTTT.